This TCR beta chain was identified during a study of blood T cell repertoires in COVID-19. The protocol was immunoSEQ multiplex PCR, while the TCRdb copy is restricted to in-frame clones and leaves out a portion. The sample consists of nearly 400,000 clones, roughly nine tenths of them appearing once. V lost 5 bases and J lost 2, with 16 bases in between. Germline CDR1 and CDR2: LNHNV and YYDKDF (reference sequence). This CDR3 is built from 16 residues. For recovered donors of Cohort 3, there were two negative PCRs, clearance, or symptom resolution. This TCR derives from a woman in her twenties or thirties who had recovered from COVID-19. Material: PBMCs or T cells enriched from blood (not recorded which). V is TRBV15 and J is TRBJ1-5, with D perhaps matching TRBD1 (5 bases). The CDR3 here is CATSSRRGWGNQPQHF. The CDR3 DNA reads TGTGCCACCAGCTCCCGTCGGGGGTGGGGCAATCAGCCCCAGCATTTT.